The T cell receptor beta chain under discussion was sequenced for a study of PD-L1 blockade in urothelial cancer. Study details: Timepoints chosen for blood analysis were 3 weeks (second dose) and 6 weeks after treatment start. Blood gave a median about 140,000 T cells. Overall study findings and caveats: Below-median pretreatment blood TCR clonality was a predictor of better survival.

Locally advanced or metastatic urothelial carcinoma was diagnosed in the patients. The CDR3 has 19 amino acids. Germline V gene lookup returns CDR1 MNHEY and CDR2 SMNVEV (reference sequence). The V and J ends lost 6 bases and 4 bases, in that order; junction bases with no gene match: 15. Here immunoSEQ multiplex PCR was the method, and the copy in TCRdb shows in-frame clones only, minus some. The table lists tens of thousands of clones, roughly nine tenths of them singletons. To note about this clone: Its antigen is not identified.

This specimen was PBMCs, taken around atezolizumab (anti-PD-L1) treatment. The TCR originated in a man in his sixties with urothelial cancer. The chain joins TRBV27 to TRBJ2-1; 13 bases align to TRBD2. The CDR3 here is CASRRTPSGLAGRYNEQFF. DNA of the CDR3: TGTGCCAGCAGGCGCACCCCCTCGGGACTAGCGGGGAGGTACAATGAGCAGTTCTTC.